These 26 T cell receptor beta chains were sequenced from one sample in a study of regulatory T cells in long-lasting Graves disease. Sequencing libraries for TCR beta were prepared with iRepertoire HTBI primers and Arm-PCR of CDR3 regions. TCRdb passed the multiplex PCR reads through MiXCR, listing each CDR3 protein once. The sample lists roughly 450,000 distinct CDR3 sequences, roughly 20% occurring once. The time point was: persistent/refractory GD, antithyroid drugs over 5 years with positive TRAb. PBMC RNA was the source of the TCR library. The source material was peripheral blood mononuclear cells (PBMCs), sampled when the disease was refractory, from a patient treated with antithyroid drugs. The receptors come from a female donor with Graves disease.

This clonotype was found a few times. This sequence joins TRBV24-1 and TRBJ1-5, with 7 bases matching TRBD1. With V trimmed by 1 base and J by 3 bases, 2 bases remained unmatched. The CDR3 contains 15 residues. Germline loops: CDR1 KGHDR, CDR2 SFDVKD. CDR3 sequence (DNA): TGTGCCACCAGTGATTTCACAGGGGACAATCAGCCCCAGCATTTT. It yields the protein CATSDFTGDNQPQHF.

Turning to this clonotype: Given the absence of the conserved phenylalanine or tryptophan at the CDR3 end, a read error is likely. The V and J genes are TRBV7-2 and TRBJ2-2; 9 positions match TRBD2. CDR3 length equals 15 residues. Unmatched junction bases numbered 8, after V lost 5 bases and J lost 7 bases. Germline CDR1 reads SGHTA; CDR2 reads FQGNSA. The CDR3 reads CASSRIAGVVGELFL. The CDR3 DNA reads as TGTGCCAGCAGCCGAATAGCGGGAGTGGTCGGGGAGCTGTTTCTT.

In DNA, the CDR3 is TGTGCCAGCAGCCAAGCCGGGCAGGGCATGAACACTGAAGCTTTCTTT. Translation gives CASSQAGQGMNTEAFF. The rearrangement links TRBV14 to TRBJ1-1; the D gene is possibly TRBD1 (5 bases). Germline CDR1 SGHDN, CDR2 FVKESK. Trimming stripped 1 base from V and 0 bases from J, with 12 bases between. The CDR3 totals 16 residues. Supplemented by reference TRBV14 and TRBJ1-1, the full variable domain reads EAGVTQFPSHSVIEKGQTVTLRCDPISGHDNLYWYRRVMGKEIKFLLHFVKESKQDESGMPNNRFLAERTGGTYSTLKVQPAELEDSGVYFCASSQAGQGMNTEAFFGQGTRLTVV.

The chain recombines TRBV20-1 with TRBJ1-1; a weak D match, TRBD1 (6 bases). Per germline, CDR1 DFQATT and CDR2 SNEGSKA (reference sequence). This CDR3 has 13 residues. V was clipped by 6 bases and J by 1 base, with 12 bases between them. In DNA, the CDR3 is TGCAGTGCCGCGGGACAAGAGAACACTGAAGCTTTCTTT. Residues: CSAAGQENTEAFF.

This sequence joins TRBV5-6 and TRBJ1-2; D gene unclear. CDR1 and CDR2 (germline): SGHDT, YYEEEE. The CDR3 consists of 15 residues. Trimming pared 4 bases from V and 4 bases from J, leaving 17 bases between. The CDR3 DNA sequence: TGTGCCAGCAGCGGCGAAAGACTCCCCTTCTATGGCTACACCTTC. Protein sequence: CASSGERLPFYGYTF.

J is TRBJ2-7 and V is TRBV25-1; 7 bases line up with TRBD1. The CDR3 has 16 residues. J gave up 5 bases and V 2 bases, and 12 bases lay outside the gene matches. Germline CDR1 and CDR2: MGHDK and SYGVNS. In DNA form, the CDR3 reads TGTGCCAGCAGTGAAGGAGTGAGGACAGGCCCTGACGAGCAGTACTTC. Protein: CASSEGVRTGPDEQYF.

At least ten counts were recorded for this clonotype. CDR3 protein: CSVGQDINYGYTF. The CDR3, as DNA: TGCAGCGTTGGGCAGGACATCAACTATGGCTACACCTTC. The J gene is TRBJ1-2, the V gene TRBV29-1; D is possibly TRBD1 (5 bases). CDR1 SQVTM and CDR2 ANQGSEA come from the germline V gene. This CDR3 has 13 residues. Deletions cut 4 bases from V and 2 bases from J, with 11 bases between.

This clonotype was detected only once. This may arise from a read error, as a much more abundant clone is one base away. The chain employs TRBV7-9 and TRBJ1-3; D gene ambiguous. The germline V gene encodes CDR1 SEHNR and CDR2 FQNEAQ (reference sequence). V was clipped by 1 base and J by 0 bases, with 7 bases between them. CDR3 length: 15 amino acids. CDR3 loop: CASSLGRASGNTIYF. Written as DNA, the CDR3 is TGTGCCAGCAGCTTAGGACGGGCCTCTGGAAACACCATATATTTT.

This clonotype occurred many times. The CDR3 bases are TGTGCCAGCAGTCTCGGGGATGGCTCTGGAAACACCATATATTTT. It translates to CASSLGDGSGNTIYF. The genes are TRBV28 and TRBJ1-3; D ambiguous. Trimming removed 5 bases at V and 0 bases at J, with 11 bases between. The CDR3 has 15 residues. Germline V lookup: CDR1 MDHEN, CDR2 SYDVKM.

The J gene is TRBJ2-7, the V gene TRBV10-3, with D possibly being TRBD1 (6 bases). The CDR3 extends over 14 amino acids. CDR1 and CDR2 from the germline V gene are ENHRY and SYGVKD. With 2 bases removed from V and 5 bases from J, the gap between germline ends came to 13 bases. CDR3: CAISEQVGAHEQYF. CDR3 nucleotide sequence: TGTGCCATCAGTGAGCAGGTGGGGGCCCACGAGCAGTACTTC.

The chain couples TRBV10-3 to TRBJ2-1; D gene uncertain. The CDR3 sequence is 15 residues long. V dropped 0 bases and J dropped 15 bases, with 21 bases sitting between them. Germline values: CDR1 ENHRY, CDR2 SYGVKD. The CDR3 nucleotides read TGTGCCATCAGTGAGTCGGGGAAAGCCCCGAATCGTTGGTTCTTC. It translates to CAISESGKAPNRWFF.

This clonotype was recorded at least ten times. The J gene is TRBJ1-5, the V gene TRBV29-1, with a possible D match to TRBD1 (5 bases). Trimming removed 7 bases from V and 8 bases from J, with 18 bases in between. The CDR3 sequence is 13 residues long. From germline, CDR1 is SQVTM and CDR2 ANQGSEA. The CDR3 loop reads CSARTSPGEPQHF. Here the CDR3 DNA reads TGCAGCGCCCGAACCTCGCCGGGGGAGCCCCAGCATTTT.

This clonotype was counted a few times. V and J are TRBV27 and TRBJ2-3; D is uncertain. This CDR3 spans 13 amino acids. V lost 3 bases to trimming and J lost 0 bases, with 4 bases between them. CDR1 and CDR2 (germline): MNHEY, SMNVEV (reference sequence). CDR3 loop: CASSFPSTDTQYF. CDR3 coding DNA: TGTGCCAGCAGTTTCCCTAGCACAGATACGCAGTATTTT.

This clonotype has at least ten counts. The V gene is TRBV20-1, the J gene TRBJ2-7; a weak D match, TRBD2 (5 bases). The V end lost 0 bases, the J end lost 0 bases, and 12 bases lay between the germline ends. Germline loops: CDR1 DFQATT, CDR2 SNEGSKA (reference sequence). CDR3 length: 15 residues. CDR3: CSARDRGLNSYEQYF. Written as DNA, the CDR3 is TGCAGTGCTAGAGATCGCGGGCTGAACTCCTACGAGCAGTACTTC.

The sample holds a few counts of this clonotype. This rearrangement joins TRBV9 to TRBJ2-7, with 7 bases lining up with TRBD2. Germline V lookup: CDR1 SGDLS, CDR2 YYNGEE. The CDR3 extends over 17 amino acids. Unmatched junction bases numbered 10, after V lost 0 bases and J lost 1 base. The DNA of the CDR3 is TGTGCCAGCAGCGTAGTTGACAAGCGGGATAGGTCCTACGAGCAGTACTTC. Translating gives CASSVVDKRDRSYEQYF.

This clonotype occurred many times. The genes are TRBV11-2 and TRBJ2-7, with 9 bases identical to TRBD1. There are 15 residues in the CDR3. Germline loops: CDR1 SGHAT, CDR2 FQNNGV. Trimming removed 4 bases from V and 5 bases from J; junction bases left unmatched: 9. CDR3 residues: CASSYPGQGLNEQYF. CDR3 sequence (DNA): TGTGCCAGCAGCTACCCGGGACAGGGATTGAACGAGCAGTACTTC.

This clonotype was detected only once. This chain connects TRBV11-2 to TRBJ2-2, with 7 bases matching TRBD2. The V and J ends lost 1 base and 5 bases, in that order; junction bases with no gene match: 4. The CDR3 totals 15 residues. Germline V lookup: CDR1 SGHAT, CDR2 FQNNGV. Here the CDR3 reads CASSLGGSKTGELFF. The CDR3 coding sequence is TGTGCCAGCAGCTTAGGCGGGAGCAAGACCGGGGAGCTGTTTTTT.

J is TRBJ1-3 and V is TRBV6-4; TRBD1 agrees at 8 bases. CDR1 is MRHNA and CDR2 is SNTAGT in the germline V gene. V dropped 11 bases and J dropped 0; count of bases not matched to a gene: 3. The CDR3 has 13 amino acids. Written as DNA, the CDR3 is TGTGCCGCGCAGGGGGCCTCTGGAAACACCATATATTTT. Protein product: CAAQGASGNTIYF.

This chain links TRBV28 with TRBJ2-7, with D possibly TRBD2 on 6 matching bases. The germline V and J ends were trimmed by 4 bases and 2 bases, with 12 bases remaining between them. Per germline, CDR1 MDHEN and CDR2 SYDVKM. CDR3 length: 14 residues. For the CDR3, the DNA is TGTGCCAGCAGTTCCGGGACTTCCACCTACGAGCAGTACTTC. The encoded protein is CASSSGTSTYEQYF.

This clonotype came up a few times. The gene calls are TRBV24-1 and TRBJ1-5; D remains ambiguous. Trimming took 4 bases from V and 9 from J, leaving 9 bases between them. Per germline, CDR1 KGHDR and CDR2 SFDVKD. The CDR3 consists of 12 residues. The CDR3 here is CATSEAAWPQHF. The DNA for the CDR3 is TGTGCCACCAGTGAGGCGGCATGGCCCCAGCATTTT.

V and J are TRBV7-3 and TRBJ2-2, with 11 bases aligning to TRBD2. V shed 4 bases and J 5 bases; nucleotides not matched to a gene: 9. This CDR3 region has 17 residues. Germline V gives CDR1 SGHTA, CDR2 FQGTGA. Here the CDR3 reads CASSSSLAGVRTGELFF. CDR3 DNA: TGTGCCAGCAGCTCCTCACTAGCGGGAGTAAGAACCGGGGAGCTGTTTTTT.

This clonotype has at least ten counts. The chain couples TRBV6-1 to TRBJ2-7; weak D call: TRBD2 (6 bases). The CDR3 spans 15 residues. CDR1 and CDR2 (germline): MNHNS, SASEGT. V was pared by 2 bases and J by 4 bases, with 15 bases between. The CDR3 reads CASSETGRERYEQYF. CDR3 DNA sequence: TGTGCCAGCAGTGAAACGGGACGGGAGAGGTACGAGCAGTACTTC.

At least ten counts were recorded for this clonotype. J is TRBJ1-1 and V is TRBV15, with 8 bases matching TRBD1. Germline assignment: CDR1 LNHNV and CDR2 YYDKDF (reference sequence). This CDR3 is 14 amino acids long. Trimming took 6 bases from V and 1 from J; bases not matched to a gene: 4. CDR3 nucleotides: TGTGCCACCAGAGTGGACAGGGCGAACACTGAAGCTTTCTTT. As protein: CATRVDRANTEAFF.

This clonotype was seen ten or more times. The rearrangement links TRBV10-3 to TRBJ1-6, with D uncertain. Trimming left V 0 bases short and J 7 bases short, with 7 bases between. The CDR3 runs to 14 residues. In germline, CDR1 is ENHRY, CDR2 SYGVKD. The CDR3 sequence: CAISESSGNSPLHF. The CDR3 DNA is TGTGCCATCAGTGAGTCATCCGGGAATTCACCCCTCCACTTT.

This clonotype has only a few counts. The CDR3 region has the DNA TGTGCCAGCAGCGTCGGTGCGGGATCTGGAAACACCATATATTTT. Translating it yields CASSVGAGSGNTIYF. The J gene is TRBJ1-3, the V gene TRBV9; D is ambiguous. Germline V gene data show CDR1 as SGDLS and CDR2 as YYNGEE. The CDR3 spans 15 residues. V gave up 2 bases and J gave up 1 base, with 10 bases separating them.

This clonotype has a count of ten or more. The chain recombines TRBV6-5 with TRBJ1-2; 8 bases are shared with TRBD1. This CDR3 spans 14 amino acids. Germline assignment: CDR1 MNHEY and CDR2 SVGAGI. V shed 0 bases and J 3 bases; nucleotides not matched to a gene: 0. The CDR3 DNA sequence: TGTGCCAGCAGTTACTCGACAGGGGACTATGGCTACACCTTC. Its translation is CASSYSTGDYGYTF.